What follows describes a single TCR beta chain. The sample is drawn from a study of blood T cell repertoires in COVID-19. TCRdb's table, derived via immunoSEQ multiplex PCR, lists solely in-frame clones and lacks some. The sample carries some 310,000 clones, 85% to 90% recorded once. Trimming stripped 3 bases from V and 8 bases from J, with 23 bases between. Germline loops: CDR1 SQVTM, CDR2 ANQGSEA. This CDR3 contains 16 residues. This TCR was sampled from a woman aged 30 to 39 who had recovered from COVID-19. The chain links TRBV29-1 to TRBJ2-1; TRBD2 is a possible D gene (6 bases). Material for sequencing was PBMCs or T cells enriched from blood (not recorded which). CDR3: CSVEPPGAGPSHEQFF. The CDR3 coding sequence is TGCAGCGTTGAGCCTCCCGGCGCGGGACCCTCCCATGAGCAGTTCTTC.